This T cell receptor beta chain is drawn from a study of shared clonotypes between healthy human individuals. Data came from immunoSEQ multiplex PCR; TCRdb stores just in-frame clones and leaves some out. The sample has roughly 1,000,000 clones, around 78% seen once. From germline, CDR1 is MNHEY and CDR2 SVGAGI. V lost 7 bases, J lost 9 bases, and 3 bases stayed unmatched. The CDR3 runs 11 residues. The sample consisted of memory CD4+ T cells from PBMCs. Stated subset: CD45RA-negative fraction. V and J are TRBV6-5 and TRBJ2-1; 7 bases align to TRBD2. The receptor's source is a man between 18 and 35 years old in good health. Some clones in this sample may be carry-over from other donors' samples. The CDR3 loop is CASKREGEQFF. In DNA form, the CDR3 reads TGTGCCAGCAAAAGGGAGGGTGAGCAGTTCTTC.